A single sample gave rise to the 19 T cell receptor beta chains below, sequenced in a study of blood T cell repertoires in COVID-19. Sequencing was performed with immunoSEQ multiplex PCR; in TCRdb, only in-frame clones are kept and a portion is missing. The repertoire holds 150,000 to 180,000 clones, with about 80% as singletons. The specimen was peripheral blood. The receptors were gathered from a woman between 55 and 75 years old with COVID-19, enrolled during active disease.

The chain combines TRBV6-5 with TRBJ2-7; 11 nucleotides line up with TRBD1. Looked up from germline, CDR1 is MNHEY and CDR2 is SVGAGI. CDR3 length: 12 residues. J gave up 12 bases and V 6 bases, and 7 bases lay outside the gene matches. This chain's CDR3 is CASSSGQGERYV. The DNA of the CDR3 is TGTGCCAGCAGCTCGGGACAGGGGGAAAGGTACGTC.

This sequence joins TRBV3-1 (or the pseudogene TRBV3-2) and TRBJ2-7; TRBD2 agrees at 12 bases. J was trimmed by 6 bases and V by 5 bases; bases with no gene match: 5. Germline lookup yields CDR1 LGHDT and CDR2 YNNKEL (reference sequence). The CDR3 is made up of 14 amino acids. The CDR3 coding sequence is TGTGCCAGCAGCTCGACTAGCGGGAGTAGCGAGCAGTACTTC. Encoded protein: CASSSTSGSSEQYF.

This rearrangement joins TRBV29-1 to TRBJ2-5, with 8 bases matching TRBD1. V dropped 8 bases and J dropped 1; count of bases not matched to a gene: 3. The germline gives CDR1 SQVTM, CDR2 ANQGSEA. The CDR3 runs to 12 residues. The CDR3 bases are TGCAGCATACAGGGGGTCCAAGAGACCCAGTACTTC. Its translation is CSIQGVQETQYF.

The V call is TRBV2, the J call TRBJ1-2; D is ambiguous. The CDR3 consists of 12 residues. Germline V gives CDR1 SNHLY, CDR2 FYNNEI. V was cut by 8 bases and J by 1 base, with 8 bases left in between. The CDR3 is CASSRDNYGYTF. The CDR3 nucleotides read TGTGCCAGCTCGCGGGATAACTATGGCTACACCTTC.

The chain uses TRBV12-5 and TRBJ2-1; 8 bases match TRBD2. V gave up 6 bases and J gave up 2 bases; unmatched junction bases: 9. CDR1 and CDR2 (germline): LGHNT, FRNRAP. This CDR3 is built from 16 residues. CDR3 coding DNA: TGTGCTAGTGGACCCCCGGGACTAGGAGCCTACAATGAGCAGTTCTTC. This translates into CASGPPGLGAYNEQFF.

In its sample, this clone was seen many times. This chain uses TRBV6-2 or TRBV6-3 with TRBJ2-2, with 9 nucleotides matching TRBD2. The CDR3 contains 15 residues. V lost 3 bases to trimming and J lost 4 bases; unmatched junction nucleotides: 3. CDR1 MNHEY and CDR2 SVGEGT come from the germline V gene. CDR3 protein: CASSYKAGGTGELFF. In nucleotides, the CDR3 is TGTGCCAGCAGTTATAAAGCGGGGGGCACCGGGGAGCTGTTTTTT.

V and J are TRBV19 and TRBJ1-1; TRBD1 is a possible D gene (6 bases). Trimming pared 5 bases from V and 6 bases from J, leaving 13 bases between. The CDR3 is made up of 13 amino acids. Germline assignment: CDR1 LNHDA and CDR2 SQIVND (reference sequence). CDR3 region: CASSLYRDAEAFF. The CDR3 coding sequence is TGTGCCAGTAGTTTATACAGGGACGCTGAAGCTTTCTTT.

The J gene is TRBJ1-1, the V gene TRBV18, with 9 bases lining up with TRBD1. The CDR3 sequence is 16 residues long. The germline V gene encodes CDR1 KGHSH and CDR2 LQKENI. Trimming at V came to 3 bases and at J to 0 bases, leaving 5 bases not matched to a gene. The CDR3 DNA follows: TGTGCCAGCTCACCCTCGGGACAGGGAATGAACACTGAAGCTTTCTTT. This translates into CASSPSGQGMNTEAFF. The full variable domain, with the rest looked up from reference TRBV18 and TRBJ1-1, is NAGVMQNPRHLVRRRGQEARLRCSPMKGHSHVYWYRQLPEEGLKFMVYLQKENIIDESGMPKERFSAEFPKEGPSILRIQQVVRGDSAAYFCASSPSGQGMNTEAFFGQGTRLTVV.

This clone has a handful of counts. The chain is built from TRBV7-2 and TRBJ1-5; TRBD1 might be the D (5 bases). CDR3 length equals 15 residues. In germline, CDR1 is SGHTA, CDR2 FQGNSA. V gave up 7 bases and J gave up 0 bases, with 13 bases separating them. In DNA form, the CDR3 reads TGTGCCAGCACCCCTGGGGCTTATAGCAATCAGCCCCAGCATTTT. Protein sequence: CASTPGAYSNQPQHF.

The chain links TRBV29-1 to TRBJ1-2; a weak D match, TRBD1 (6 bases). The germline gives CDR1 SQVTM, CDR2 ANQGSEA. Trimming took off 5 bases at V and 6 bases at J, with 10 bases between the two ends. The CDR3 extends over 11 amino acids. The CDR3 reads CSVRGGHGYTF. The DNA of the CDR3 is TGCAGCGTTCGGGGGGGGCATGGCTACACCTTC.

This sequence joins TRBV19 and TRBJ1-3, with TRBD1 identical over 9 bases. CDR1 and CDR2 from the germline V gene are LNHDA and SQIVND (reference sequence). Losses at the gene ends were 6 bases for V and 3 bases for J; bases not matched to a gene: 9. The CDR3 spans 16 residues. CDR3 region: CASSLSGTGIGNTIYF. Here the CDR3 DNA reads TGTGCCAGTAGCTTATCCGGGACAGGGATTGGAAACACCATATATTTT.

This chain connects TRBV30 to TRBJ1-1, with D unclear. Germline V gene sequence: CDR1 GTSNPN, CDR2 SVGIG (reference sequence). Between the trimmed V and J ends, which lost 5 bases and 1 base, there was a span of 11 bases. CDR3 length: 13 residues. The CDR3 loop is CAWELSQNTEAFF. The CDR3 DNA sequence: TGTGCCTGGGAGCTATCCCAGAACACTGAAGCTTTCTTT.

The chain recombines TRBV7-3 with TRBJ2-1; 9 bases are shared with TRBD2. The CDR3 is 16 amino acids. Looked up from germline, CDR1 is SGHTA and CDR2 is FQGTGA. With 1 base clipped from V and 6 bases from J, the junction kept 7 bases outside the gene matches. This CDR3 reads CASSLMGSGRSNEQFF. The CDR3 region has the DNA TGTGCCAGCAGCTTAATGGGAAGCGGGAGGTCCAATGAGCAGTTCTTC.

The V call is TRBV11-2, the J call TRBJ1-1; D remains unclear. V lost 3 bases to trimming and J lost 5 bases, with 10 bases between them. Germline V gives CDR1 SGHAT, CDR2 FQNNGV. The CDR3 sequence is 13 residues long. The CDR3 here is CASSFNRATEAFF. As DNA, the CDR3 is TGTGCCAGCAGCTTCAACAGAGCTACTGAAGCTTTCTTT.

The chain is built from TRBV5-5 and TRBJ2-7; 14 bases line up with TRBD2. V lost 4 bases to trimming and J lost 2 bases; unmatched junction nucleotides: 5. This CDR3 is 16 amino acids long. The V gene's germline CDR1 is SGHKS and CDR2 YYEKEE (reference sequence). CDR3 residues: CASSTGLAGVTYEQYF. CDR3 sequence (DNA): TGTGCCAGCAGCACGGGACTAGCGGGAGTAACCTACGAGCAGTACTTC. The variable domain in full, with the rest retrieved from reference TRBV5-5 and TRBJ2-7, is DAGVTQSPTHLIKTRGQQVTLRCSPISGHKSVSWYQQVLGQGPQFIFQYYEKEERGRGNFPDRFSARQFPNYSSELNVNALLLGDSALYLCASSTGLAGVTYEQYFGPGTRLTVT.

The chain employs TRBV20-1 and TRBJ1-4; TRBD1 aligns across 8 bases. Trimming took 3 bases from V and 7 from J; bases not matched to a gene: 10. The CDR3 is 15 residues long. The germline gives CDR1 DFQATT, CDR2 SNEGSKA (reference sequence). The CDR3 region is CSASLVTGGGEKLFF. The CDR3 coding sequence is TGCAGTGCTAGTCTTGTTACAGGGGGAGGTGAAAAACTGTTTTTT.

This chain uses TRBV3-1 (or the pseudogene TRBV3-2) with TRBJ2-1, with a tentative D call TRBD2 (6 bases). Germline lookup yields CDR1 LGHDT and CDR2 YNNKEL (reference sequence). The CDR3 is 14 residues long. V lost 7 bases and J lost 2, with 12 bases in between. CDR3 residues: CASTRDFTYNEQFF. The CDR3 nucleotides read TGTGCCAGCACCAGGGACTTTACCTACAATGAGCAGTTCTTC.

The rearrangement joins TRBV30 to TRBJ2-1; no firm D call. Deletions cut 0 bases from V and 1 base from J, with 10 bases between. From germline, CDR1 is GTSNPN and CDR2 SVGIG (reference sequence). There are 15 residues in the CDR3. The CDR3 here is CAWSVPAPSYNEQFF. CDR3 nucleotides: TGTGCCTGGAGTGTACCAGCGCCTTCCTACAATGAGCAGTTCTTC.

The V call is TRBV7-3, the J call TRBJ1-6; TRBD1 matches at 7 bases. Germline values: CDR1 SGHTA, CDR2 FQGTGA. The CDR3 contains 14 residues. With 5 bases clipped from V and 7 bases from J, the junction kept 5 bases outside the gene matches. The CDR3 is CASSQLTGNSPLHF. Written as DNA, the CDR3 is TGTGCCAGCAGCCAACTGACAGGGAATTCACCCCTCCACTTT.